This T cell receptor beta chain was sequenced during a study of blood T cell repertoires in COVID-19. Donors were grouped by their self-reported clinical history. TCRdb's table, derived via immunoSEQ multiplex PCR, lists solely in-frame clones and lacks some. This sample has 300,000 or so clones, with about 90% found just once. This clone was counted a single time. The germline gives CDR1 MNHEY, CDR2 SMNVEV (reference sequence). The CDR3 is made up of 16 amino acids. Trimming cost V 3 bases and J 4 bases; bases outside gene matches: 10. The sequenced sample consisted of PBMCs or T cells enriched from blood (not recorded which). The chain links TRBV27 to TRBJ1-1; the match to TRBD1 covers 8 bases. This clonotype was sampled from a woman aged 25 to 39 who had recovered from COVID-19. This chain's CDR3 is CASSLVQGALSTEAFF. The CDR3 DNA is TGTGCCAGCAGTTTGGTCCAGGGGGCTTTGAGCACTGAAGCTTTCTTT.